Following are 32 T cell receptor beta chains from one sample sequenced in a study of blood T cell repertoires in COVID-19. The table came from immunoSEQ multiplex PCR; TCRdb's copy has only in-frame clones and leaves some out. There are 350,000 or so clones in the sample; approximately 83% occur only once, and around 4.5% lies in the top ten. Sequenced sample: PBMCs or T cells enriched from blood (not recorded which). These receptors originate from a woman between 35 and 50 years old with acute COVID-19.

This clone showed up just a few times. The V and J genes are TRBV19 and TRBJ1-1, with 9 bases that match TRBD1. Germline CDR1 LNHDA, CDR2 SQIVND (reference sequence). The junction had 13 bases not matched to a gene; V was cut back by 6 bases and J by 5 bases. The CDR3 totals 16 residues. CDR3 sequence (DNA): TGTGCCAGTAGCTTGAGAGTTGGGACAGGGACGACTGAAGCTTTCTTT. Protein product: CASSLRVGTGTTEAFF.

The chain joins TRBV5-6 to TRBJ2-5; 7 nucleotides agree with TRBD1. Looked up from germline, CDR1 is SGHDT and CDR2 is YYEEEE. This CDR3 is 17 amino acids long. The J segment lost 0 bases and the V segment lost 1 base, leaving 9 bases of the junction unmatched. For the CDR3, the DNA is TGTGCCAGCAGCTTGATTGGGACAGTCCGTAACCAAGAGACCCAGTACTTC. Translation: CASSLIGTVRNQETQYF.

The chain employs TRBV7-3 and TRBJ2-6; perhaps TRBD1 as D (6 bases). The length of the CDR3 is 17 residues. V lost 4 bases and J lost 0, with 13 bases in between. Germline V gene lookup returns CDR1 SGHTA and CDR2 FQGTGA. The CDR3 nucleotides are TGTGCCAGCAGCTCTACAGGGACCAGCTCTGGGGCCAACGTCCTGACTTTC. Protein sequence: CASSSTGTSSGANVLTF.

A word on this clone: This specimen includes other DNA sequences encoding the same CDR3. The chain recombines TRBV7-6 with TRBJ2-1, with D uncertain. The CDR3 is 13 amino acids. Germline assignment: CDR1 SGHVS and CDR2 FNYEAQ. V gave up 1 base and J gave up 3 bases, with 4 bases separating them. As DNA, the CDR3 is TGTGCCAGCAGCTTAGACAGCTACAATGAGCAGTTCTTC. Translation gives CASSLDSYNEQFF.

The chain links TRBV7-2 to TRBJ1-3; 7 bases align to TRBD1. This CDR3 contains 17 residues. With 5 bases clipped from V and 3 bases from J, the junction kept 13 bases outside the gene matches. Germline CDR1 SGHTA, CDR2 FQGNSA. Here the CDR3 reads CASSGRQGTAIGNTIYF. The CDR3 DNA reads as TGTGCCAGCAGCGGGAGACAAGGGACAGCCATTGGAAACACCATATATTTT.

In its sample, this clone was seen once. The rearrangement joins TRBV18 to TRBJ1-3, with D possibly matching TRBD1 (5 bases). Germline V gives CDR1 KGHSH, CDR2 LQKENI. The CDR3 extends over 16 amino acids. Trimming removed 2 bases from V and 2 bases from J, with 13 bases in between. In nucleotides, the CDR3 is TGTGCCAGCTCACCATCTGGGGCCAGGGCTGGAAACACCATATATTTT. Amino acids: CASSPSGARAGNTIYF. Full variable domain (outside the CDR3, taken from reference TRBV18 and TRBJ1-3): NAGVMQNPRHLVRRRGQEARLRCSPMKGHSHVYWYRQLPEEGLKFMVYLQKENIIDESGMPKERFSAEFPKEGPSILRIQQVVRGDSAAYFCASSPSGARAGNTIYFGEGSWLTVV.

The CDR3 spells CASSPPGGRHQETQYF. The CDR3 nucleotides read TGTGCCAGCAGCCCTCCCGGCGGCAGACACCAAGAGACCCAGTACTTC. The rearrangement uses TRBV7-9 and TRBJ2-5; D remains ambiguous. V lost 5 bases and J 0 bases, leaving 16 bases between the germline ends. CDR3 length equals 16 residues. Per germline, CDR1 SEHNR and CDR2 FQNEAQ (reference sequence).

The chain employs TRBV7-8 and TRBJ1-1; no clear D gene. The CDR3 sequence is 14 residues long. The germline V gene has CDR1 SGHVS and CDR2 FQNEAQ. V was pared by 2 bases and J by 3 bases, with 10 bases between. CDR3 sequence reads: CASSLSGLDTEAFF. The CDR3 DNA reads as TGTGCCAGCAGCTTATCGGGGTTGGACACTGAAGCTTTCTTT.

The J gene is TRBJ2-5, the V gene TRBV7-3; 7 bases are a match to TRBD1. Trimming took 3 bases from V and 4 from J; bases not matched to a gene: 11. Germline values: CDR1 SGHTA, CDR2 FQGTGA. The CDR3 loop spans 16 amino acids. CDR3 region: CASSLTGSIMAETQYF. As DNA, the CDR3 is TGTGCCAGCAGCTTGACAGGGTCAATAATGGCAGAGACCCAGTACTTC.

The rearrangement joins TRBV4-3 to TRBJ2-1; D not certain. CDR1 and CDR2 from the germline V gene are LGHNA and YSLEER. The CDR3 has 15 residues. Trimming left V 0 bases short and J 1 base short, with 7 bases between. CDR3 amino acids: CASSQDGRSYNEQFF. For the CDR3, the DNA is TGCGCCAGCAGCCAAGACGGCAGGTCCTACAATGAGCAGTTCTTC.

J is TRBJ1-2 and V is TRBV9, with TRBD1 matching 8 bases. The V segment lost 4 bases and the J segment 4 bases; nucleotides outside the gene matches: 6. Germline V CDR1 and CDR2: SGDLS, YYNGEE. This CDR3 is built from 14 residues. CDR3 sequence (DNA): TGTGCCAGCAGCACCCGGACAGGGAGCTATGGCTACACCTTC. Translating it yields CASSTRTGSYGYTF.

The chain's CDR3 is CASRQRADTEAFF. Here the CDR3 DNA reads TGTGCCAGCAGACAGAGGGCGGACACTGAAGCTTTCTTT. V gene TRBV16 combines with J gene TRBJ1-1; D unclear. Trimming took off 6 bases at V and 3 bases at J, with 11 bases between the two ends. The CDR3 loop spans 13 amino acids. Germline V gives CDR1 KGHSY, CDR2 FQNENV.

V is TRBV5-4 and J is TRBJ2-2, with 7 positions matching TRBD2. V was pared by 0 bases and J by 4 bases, with 6 bases of the junction left unmatched. CDR1 and CDR2 from the germline V gene are SGHNT and YYREEE (reference sequence). The CDR3 runs to 16 residues. This CDR3 reads CASSLGASGPTGELFF. Written as DNA, the CDR3 is TGTGCCAGCAGCTTGGGGGCTAGCGGACCCACCGGGGAGCTGTTTTTT.

This clone was observed a handful of times. This chain uses TRBV11-1 with TRBJ2-7; D might be TRBD2 (5 bases). With 2 bases removed from V and 0 bases from J, the gap between germline ends came to 8 bases. CDR3 length equals 14 residues. CDR1 is SGHAT, CDR2 FQDESV, per germline (reference sequence). CDR3 loop: CASSLWESSYEQYF. In nucleotides, the CDR3 is TGTGCCAGCAGCTTATGGGAGAGCTCCTACGAGCAGTACTTC.

The chain employs TRBV7-9 and TRBJ1-1; D might be TRBD1 (5 bases). With 6 bases removed from V and 1 base from J, the gap between germline ends came to 9 bases. This CDR3 has 13 residues. Germline V gene lookup returns CDR1 SEHNR and CDR2 FQNEAQ (reference sequence). The CDR3 DNA reads as TGTGCCAGCAGTCCCCAGGGGAACACTGAAGCTTTCTTT. Translated, it gives CASSPQGNTEAFF.

The V and J genes are TRBV7-2 and TRBJ1-3; 9 nucleotides match TRBD1. Trimming removed 5 bases from V and 3 bases from J; junction bases left unmatched: 11. The length of the CDR3 is 17 residues. Per the germline V gene, CDR1 is SGHTA and CDR2 is FQGNSA. CDR3 in DNA: TGTGCCAGCAGCCTATCGAGTACAGGGGGCTTTGGAAACACCATATATTTT. Protein product: CASSLSSTGGFGNTIYF.

The rearrangement uses TRBV2 and TRBJ2-7; D is perhaps TRBD2 (6 bases). V lost 3 bases to trimming and J lost 10 bases, with 10 bases between them. Per germline, CDR1 SNHLY and CDR2 FYNNEI. The CDR3 length is 11 residues. CDR3 amino acids: CASSEQLAQYF. The CDR3 DNA reads TGTGCCAGCAGTGAGCAACTAGCCCAGTACTTC.

The rearrangement joins TRBV14 to TRBJ1-4; possible D gene TRBD1, 6 bases. The CDR3 is 16 residues long. V lost 0 bases and J 8 bases, leaving 16 bases between the germline ends. CDR1 is SGHDN and CDR2 is FVKESK in the germline V gene. CDR3 sequence: CASSQDLGQGFEKLFF. The CDR3 DNA follows: TGTGCCAGCAGCCAAGATCTGGGCCAGGGGTTCGAAAAACTGTTTTTT.

The chain combines TRBV9 with TRBJ2-5, with 9 bases that match TRBD2. The V and J ends lost 0 bases and 4 bases, in that order; junction bases with no gene match: 10. CDR1 and CDR2 (germline): SGDLS, YYNGEE. This CDR3 has 17 residues. The DNA of the CDR3 is TGTGCCAGCAGCGTAGGGCTTAGCGGGAGAGAGGGAGAGACCCAGTACTTC. This translates into CASSVGLSGREGETQYF.

V gene TRBV4-1 combines with J gene TRBJ1-5; 11 bases map to TRBD1. Germline assignment: CDR1 MGHRA and CDR2 YSYEKL. The CDR3 consists of 21 residues. J gave up 0 bases and V 4 bases, and 17 bases lay outside the gene matches. The CDR3 DNA reads as TGCGCCAGCAGCCCCGCCAAATCGGACAGGGGGCCGGGATATAGCAATCAGCCCCAGCATTTT. The encoded protein is CASSPAKSDRGPGYSNQPQHF.

This clone is labeled medium-sized. The J gene is TRBJ1-1, the V gene TRBV27; D is unclear. The ends were cut back, 6 bases at V and 6 bases at J, with 8 bases in the middle. CDR3 size: 11 residues. Germline assignment: CDR1 MNHEY and CDR2 SMNVEV (reference sequence). For the CDR3, the DNA is TGTGCCAGCAGCCGGGGAGCTGAAGCTTTCTTT. Amino acids: CASSRGAEAFF.

This chain links TRBV7-6 with TRBJ1-2, with a possible D match to TRBD1 (5 bases). The CDR3 has 15 residues. Per the germline V gene, CDR1 is SGHVS and CDR2 is FNYEAQ. Deletions cut 1 base from V and 4 bases from J, with 13 bases between. The CDR3 protein is CASSLDAGSAYGYTF. The CDR3 nucleotides read TGTGCCAGCAGCTTAGATGCAGGGTCGGCCTATGGCTACACCTTC.

The chain employs TRBV5-4 and TRBJ1-2, with D perhaps matching TRBD1 (5 bases). The germline CDR1 and CDR2 sequences are SGHNT and YYREEE (reference sequence). This CDR3 is 13 amino acids long. Trimming cost V 0 bases and J 7 bases, with 10 bases left between them. CDR3 bases: TGTGCCAGCAGCTTGGCCTCAGGGTTTGGCTACACCTTC. This gives the protein CASSLASGFGYTF.

This sequence joins TRBV7-9 and TRBJ1-3, with a possible D match to TRBD1 (6 bases). V lost 4 bases, J lost 0 bases, and 13 bases lay in between. The germline V gene has CDR1 SEHNR and CDR2 FQNEAQ (reference sequence). The CDR3 is made up of 16 amino acids. Here the CDR3 reads CASSSYRVLSGNTIYF. For the CDR3, the DNA is TGTGCCAGCAGCTCCTACAGGGTCCTCTCTGGAAACACCATATATTTT.

The chain carries TRBV29-1 and TRBJ1-1, with 8 bases aligning to TRBD1. The CDR3 is 14 residues long. CDR1 and CDR2 (germline): SQVTM, ANQGSEA. Trimming took 6 bases from V and 4 from J; bases not matched to a gene: 10. CDR3: CSVALRQGSTEAFF. CDR3 coding DNA: TGCAGCGTAGCCCTTAGACAGGGGAGCACTGAAGCTTTCTTT.

The J gene is TRBJ2-5, the V gene TRBV4-3; 10 bases agree with TRBD2. The CDR3 runs to 15 residues. CDR1 is LGHNA, CDR2 YSLEER, per germline. Trimming took 0 bases from V and 5 from J; bases not matched to a gene: 3. DNA for the CDR3: TGCGCCAGCAGCCAAGAACTAGCGGGGTGGGAGACCCAGTACTTC. It codes for CASSQELAGWETQYF.

The V gene is TRBV19, the J gene TRBJ1-2; D call uncertain. CDR1 is LNHDA, CDR2 SQIVND, per germline (reference sequence). The CDR3 has 14 residues. V was cut by 0 bases and J by 4 bases, with 9 bases left in between. DNA of the CDR3: TGTGCCAGTAGTATAGATGAGAGACTCTATGGCTACACCTTC. Protein product: CASSIDERLYGYTF.

The V gene is TRBV4-1, the J gene TRBJ2-6; TRBD2 agrees at 8 bases. The CDR3 covers 19 residues. V shed 0 bases and J 0 bases; nucleotides not matched to a gene: 7. The germline gives CDR1 MGHRA, CDR2 YSYEKL. This chain's CDR3 is CASSQDAVAGISGANVLTF. DNA of the CDR3: TGCGCCAGCAGCCAAGATGCGGTAGCGGGGATCTCTGGGGCCAACGTCCTGACTTTC.

V usage is TRBV5-4 and J usage is TRBJ2-3, with 8 bases identical to TRBD1. CDR3 size: 17 residues. Per the germline V gene, CDR1 is SGHNT and CDR2 is YYREEE (reference sequence). Trimming took 4 bases from V and 6 from J; bases not matched to a gene: 16. CDR3 in amino acids: CASSPRRTGQEGDTQYF. DNA for the CDR3: TGTGCCAGCAGCCCTCGACGGACAGGGCAGGAGGGCGATACGCAGTATTTT. Full variable domain (missing parts from reference TRBV5-4 and TRBJ2-3): ETGVTQSPTHLIKTRGQQVTLRCSSQSGHNTVSWYQQALGQGPQFIFQYYREEENGRGNFPPRFSGLQFPNYSSELNVNALELDDSALYLCASSPRRTGQEGDTQYFGPGTRLTVL.

V gene TRBV6-2 or TRBV6-3 combines with J gene TRBJ1-5; 10 bases map to TRBD1. The germline CDR1 and CDR2 sequences are MNHEY and SVGEGT. The V gene end was trimmed by 5 bases and the J gene end by 1 base; junction bases not matched to a gene: 8. This CDR3 has 17 residues. CDR3 region: CASSRGTGVSSNQPQHF. CDR3 coding DNA: TGTGCCAGCAGTAGAGGGACAGGGGTTTCGAGCAATCAGCCCCAGCATTTT.

V and J are TRBV10-1 and TRBJ1-1, with 12 nucleotides matching TRBD1. This CDR3 region has 19 residues. Unmatched junction bases numbered 17, after V lost 7 bases and J lost 2 bases. Germline lookup yields CDR1 WNHNN and CDR2 SYGVQD (reference sequence). The CDR3 bases are TGCGCCAGCAACCGGGACAGGGGGCGAGGTTTTACGGACAACACTGAAGCTTTCTTT. As protein: CASNRDRGRGFTDNTEAFF.

This chain connects TRBV5-1 to TRBJ1-1; D unresolved. V was cut by 0 bases and J by 2 bases, with 5 bases left in between. Per germline, CDR1 SGHRS and CDR2 YFSETQ. CDR3 size: 13 residues. This CDR3 reads CASSLDFNTEAFF. CDR3 sequence (DNA): TGCGCCAGCAGCTTGGACTTTAACACTGAAGCTTTCTTT.